Described below is a single T cell receptor (beta chain) sequence and its context. This entry belongs to a study of cytomegalovirus exposure and HLA in healthy donors. V gave up 5 bases and J gave up 3 bases, with 9 bases separating them. This CDR3 is 13 amino acids long. From germline, CDR1 is MNHEY and CDR2 SMNVEV (reference sequence). The method was immunoSEQ multiplex PCR; TCRdb's version includes in-frame clones alone and lacks a portion of them. The sample yields about 110,000 clones, roughly 88% seen once. This chain connects TRBV27 to TRBJ2-3, with a tentative D call TRBD1 (6 bases). The receptor was isolated from a young woman in good health and CMV-seronegative. Sequencing was done on a sample of PBMCs. CDR3 loop: CASSRGQTDTQYF. In DNA, the CDR3 is TGTGCCAGCAGTCGCGGACAGACAGATACGCAGTATTTT.